This is a list of T cell receptor beta chains from one sample in a study of early T cells in non-severe SARS-CoV-2 infection. Using its own MiXCR run on the 5' RACE reads, TCRdb lists one record per CDR3 protein. The table has some 55,000 distinct CDR3 sequences, about 12% seen once; the top ten hold 2.5% to 3%. The sequenced sample consisted of whole blood. These receptors came from an adult who was a healthcare worker with PCR-confirmed SARS-CoV-2 infection or an uninfected control (not recorded which). Each CDR3 is given with its conserved first and last residue. Each record gives: D gene, J gene, V gene, clone size, CDR3 DNA, CDR3 protein. D genes are given only for firm matches. Size is stated for part of the rows, as once, few or many counts, or as a class when the clone is expanded.

>NA|TRBJ2-2|TRBV6-5|many
TGTGCCAGCAGCTCTCGGGGGCCGTTGACGAACACCGGGGAGCTGTTTTTT
CASSSRGPLTNTGELFF
>NA|TRBJ2-3|TRBV7-6|few
TGTGCCAGCAGCTTAGCCGGAGCTTACACAGATACGCAGTATTTT
CASSLAGAYTDTQYF
>NA|TRBJ2-1|TRBV29-1|NA
TGCAGCGTTTCCGGGACCGTACCCCTCGGCGGTGAGCAGTTCTTC
CSVSGTVPLGGEQFF
>NA|TRBJ1-4|TRBV5-1|NA
TGCACCAGCAGCTTGGCTGGGGTGAATAATGAAAAACTGTTTTTT
CTSSLAGVNNEKLFF
>TRBD1|TRBJ1-2|TRBV4-1|many
TGCGCCAGCAGCCTGAGGACAGGGGTGGAAGGCTACACCTTC
CASSLRTGVEGYTF
>NA|TRBJ1-2|TRBV10-3|many
TGTGCCATCAGTGAGCAACCGGGGAACCTTTACGGGGGCTACACCTTC
CAISEQPGNLYGGYTF
>NA|TRBJ2-3|TRBV9|many
TGTGCCAGCAGCGTAACAGGGCGGGTGGGCACAGATACGCAGTATTTT
CASSVTGRVGTDTQYF
>TRBD2|TRBJ2-1|TRBV5-1|many
TGCGCCAGCAGCTGGCCCCCGGGACTAGCGGGAGGAGGTGAGCAGTTCTTC
CASSWPPGLAGGGEQFF
>NA|TRBJ2-7|TRBV21-1|many
TGTGCCAGCAGCCCTCACCCCTTCTACGAGCAGTACTTC
CASSPHPFYEQYF
>NA|TRBJ2-7|TRBV7-3|NA
TGTGCCAGCAGCTTAGCAGGGTTCGGGAGCCACGAGCAGTACTTC
CASSLAGFGSHEQYF
>NA|TRBJ2-7|TRBV13|many
TGTGCCAGCAGCTTCGGGGGTAGTAGCGAGCAGTACTTC
CASSFGGSSEQYF
>TRBD1|TRBJ2-7|TRBV11-2|few
TGTGCCAGCAGCTCTACAGGGGGCCGAACCTCCTACGAGCAGTACTTC
CASSSTGGRTSYEQYF
>NA|TRBJ2-7|TRBV3-1|many
TGTGCCAGCAGCCACCCGGGCCTATTACGGGTCGAGCAGTACTTC
CASSHPGLLRVEQYF
>TRBD1|TRBJ1-5|TRBV19|NA
TGTGCCAGTAGTATTTCAGGGGGTAGCAATCAGCCCCAGCATTTT
CASSISGGSNQPQHF
>TRBD1|TRBJ2-2|TRBV25-1|NA
TGTGCCAGCAGGGGACAGTTCACCACCGGGGAGCTGTTTTTT
CASRGQFTTGELFF
>TRBD2|TRBJ2-3|TRBV30|many
TGTGCCTGGAGTTACTCCGGACTAGCGGTCACAGATACGCAGTATTTT
CAWSYSGLAVTDTQYF
>TRBD2|TRBJ2-5|TRBV24-1|NA
TGTGCCACCAGTGATCTCGGACTAGCGGGAGGCCGGGAGACCCAGTACTTC
CATSDLGLAGGRETQYF
>NA|TRBJ2-3|TRBV20-1|many
TGCAGTGCTAGAGAGGCTCCAGCGGGCAACACAGATACGCAGTATTTT
CSAREAPAGNTDTQYF
>NA|TRBJ2-7|TRBV5-8|many
TGTGCCAGCAGCTTGGACTCGGGACTCCGGACAACCTACGAGCAGTACTTC
CASSLDSGLRTTYEQYF
>TRBD1|TRBJ1-5|TRBV15|many
TGTGCCACCAGCAGCCGGGACAGGGGGCGTGAAGTTTGGAATCAGCCCCAGCATTTT
CATSSRDRGREVWNQPQHF
>NA|TRBJ2-4|TRBV5-6|NA
TGTGCCAGCCGACAGATAGCCAAAAACATTCAGTACTTC
CASRQIAKNIQYF
>NA|TRBJ1-5|TRBV29-1|NA
TGCAGCGTTCTGACTGGCGGTCAGCCCCAGCATTTT
CSVLTGGQPQHF
>TRBD1|TRBJ2-7|TRBV7-6|many
TGTGCCAGCAGCTCGGGACAGGGGGTTTCCTACGAGCAGTACTTC
CASSSGQGVSYEQYF
>NA|TRBJ1-5|TRBV11-2|many
TGTGCCAGCAGCTTAGCCCCTTATCAGCCCCAGCATTTT
CASSLAPYQPQHF
>NA|TRBJ2-2|TRBV29-1|NA
TGCAGCGTTGAAGCCCCCGGGGAGCTGTTTTTT
CSVEAPGELFF
>NA|TRBJ1-1|TRBV29-1|NA
TGCAGCGTTGGAGGGGGTGGCACTGAAGCTTTCTTT
CSVGGGGTEAFF
>NA|TRBJ2-2|TRBV14|few
TGTGCCAGCAGCCAAGCCTTAACCGGGGAGCTGTTTTTT
CASSQALTGELFF
>TRBD2|TRBJ2-5|TRBV7-3|many
TGTGCCAGCAGCTTAGGACCAGCGGGAGGGGAGACCCAGTACTTC
CASSLGPAGGETQYF
>NA|TRBJ1-1|TRBV12-3/TRBV12-4|many
TGTGCCAGCAGTTTAGCTGGGGGGAAGGGGCACACTGAAGCTTTCTTT
CASSLAGGKGHTEAFF
>NA|TRBJ1-1|TRBV20-1|many
TGCAGTGCTAGCCGAGTGGGGACATCGAACACTGAAGCTTTCTTT
CSASRVGTSNTEAFF
>NA|TRBJ2-7|TRBV2|few
TGTGCCAGCAGTGAAGCACCGGCTAATATCTACGAGCAGTACTTC
CASSEAPANIYEQYF
>TRBD1|TRBJ1-2|TRBV10-3|few
TGTGCCATCCGTCCAGGGGGCTTCGGCTACACCTTC
CAIRPGGFGYTF
>NA|TRBJ1-5|TRBV7-2|NA
TGTGCCAGCAGCCCGGGGACGGGTAATCAGCCCCAGCATTTT
CASSPGTGNQPQHF
>NA|TRBJ1-2|TRBV6-6|NA
TGTGCCAGCAGCCCCGTCGAGACCCCTGGCTATGGCTACACCTTC
CASSPVETPGYGYTF
>TRBD1|TRBJ2-2|TRBV7-9|many
TGTGCCAGCAGCTTACGGGGACAGGGAAAGACCGGGGAGCTGTTTTTT
CASSLRGQGKTGELFF
>NA|TRBJ2-1|TRBV6-4|few
TGTGCCAGCAGTGACTTCGGTCTTGAGCAGTTCTTC
CASSDFGLEQFF
>TRBD1|TRBJ2-2|TRBV29-1|NA
TGCAGCGTAAAGGGACAGGGAGTCACCGGGGAGCTGTTTTTT
CSVKGQGVTGELFF
>NA|TRBJ2-5|TRBV29-1|NA
TGCAGCGTTGTGCCCCAGGGGGAGACCCAGTACTTC
CSVVPQGETQYF
>TRBD1|TRBJ1-6|TRBV10-3|few
TGTGCCATCGGCTACAGGGGGCAAAATTCACCCCTCCACTTT
CAIGYRGQNSPLHF
>NA|TRBJ2-2|TRBV9|NA
TGTGCCAGCAGCCTGGGACCCCGTTCCGGGGAGCTGTTTTTT
CASSLGPRSGELFF
>TRBD1|TRBJ2-7|TRBV11-3|many
TGTGCCAGCAGCACTAGAGGAGGGACAGGGGGCCTCTACGAGCAGTACTTC
CASSTRGGTGGLYEQYF
>TRBD1|TRBJ2-7|TRBV6-1|few
TGTGCCAGCAGTATGGACAGGGGTTACGAGCAGTACTTC
CASSMDRGYEQYF
>TRBD1|TRBJ1-2|TRBV27|many
TGTGCCAGCAGCCCATTACAGGGGACGGGTTCTAACTATGGCTACACCTTC
CASSPLQGTGSNYGYTF
>NA|TRBJ2-7|TRBV4-1|NA
TGCGCCAGCAGCCAAGAGGTGACCGTTTTAGGCGAGCAGTACTTC
CASSQEVTVLGEQYF
>NA|TRBJ2-3|TRBV18|many
TGTGCCAGCTCACCACGTGATAGAGGCTCAGATACGCAGTATTTT
CASSPRDRGSDTQYF
>NA|TRBJ2-7|TRBV3-1|NA
TGTGCCAGCAGCCAAGACCTGACTAGCGCCGCAGGGGGTTACGAGCAGTACTTC
CASSQDLTSAAGGYEQYF
>NA|TRBJ2-2|TRBV29-1|many
TGCAGCGTTGAAGTTCGTGGCACCGGGGAGCTGTTTTTT
CSVEVRGTGELFF
>NA|TRBJ2-7|TRBV18|many
TGTGCCAGCTCACCATGGGAGCACTACGAGCAGTACTTC
CASSPWEHYEQYF
>NA|TRBJ2-7|TRBV7-9|many
TGTGCCAGCAGCTTAGCCGCCTCCTACGAGCAGTACTTC
CASSLAASYEQYF
>TRBD1|TRBJ1-2|TRBV29-1|many
TGCAGCGTCTCGACAGGGAGGTCTCCCTATGGCTACACCTTC
CSVSTGRSPYGYTF
>NA|TRBJ2-7|TRBV3-1|NA
TGTGCCAGCAGCCAAGGGGGACCGCGCTACGAGCAGTACTTC
CASSQGGPRYEQYF
>NA|TRBJ2-7|TRBV11-3|NA
TGTGCCAGCAGCTTAGACGCGATTTACGAGCAGTACTTC
CASSLDAIYEQYF
>TRBD2|TRBJ2-3|TRBV6-6|many
TGTGCCAGCATTCCTTTAGCGGGAATGGTACATACGCAGTATTTT
CASIPLAGMVHTQYF
>TRBD2|TRBJ2-7|TRBV12-5|many
TGTGCTAGTGGTCCCGGACTAGCGGGAGTCGTTTACGAGCAGTACTTC
CASGPGLAGVVYEQYF